This T cell receptor beta chain is drawn from a study of chemoradiotherapy in HPV16-positive cancers. Notes on the study in general: Candidate HPV-specific clones and E7-related TCR motifs grew in tumor during treatment. Only a couple of HPV16-positive patients supplied the functional HPV-specificity definition. Better recurrence-free survival went with HPV-responsive T-cell expansion in HPV16-positive patients.

Details on this clone: Its antigen is unidentified.

The method was immunoSEQ multiplex PCR; TCRdb's version includes in-frame clones alone and lacks a portion of them. The repertoire holds 4,000 to 5,000 clones, with about 96% as singletons. V lost 3 bases to trimming and J lost 5 bases; unmatched junction nucleotides: 7. The CDR3 totals 15 residues. Per the germline V gene, CDR1 is LGHNA and CDR2 is YSLEER. The source of this sequence is a human donor with HPV-associated anogenital cancer. This chain joins TRBV4-3 and TRBJ1-5; 7 bases are shared with TRBD1. This specimen consisted of tumor tissue, obtained from a patient who underwent chemoradiotherapy. The CDR3 coding sequence is TGCGCCAGCAGCCACCCCGGGACAGATTATCAGCCCCAGCATTTT. Translated: CASSHPGTDYQPQHF.